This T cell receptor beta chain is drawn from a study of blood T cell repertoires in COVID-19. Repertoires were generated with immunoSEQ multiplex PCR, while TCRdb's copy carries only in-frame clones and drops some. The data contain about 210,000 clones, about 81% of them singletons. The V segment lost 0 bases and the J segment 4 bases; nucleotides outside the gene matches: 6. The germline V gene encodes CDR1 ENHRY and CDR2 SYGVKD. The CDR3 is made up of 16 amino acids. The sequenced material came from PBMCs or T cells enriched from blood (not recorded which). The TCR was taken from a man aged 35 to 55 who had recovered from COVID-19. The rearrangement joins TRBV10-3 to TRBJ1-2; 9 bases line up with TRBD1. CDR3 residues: CAISESGQGVGYGYTF. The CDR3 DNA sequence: TGTGCCATCAGTGAGTCGGGACAGGGCGTGGGCTATGGCTACACCTTC.